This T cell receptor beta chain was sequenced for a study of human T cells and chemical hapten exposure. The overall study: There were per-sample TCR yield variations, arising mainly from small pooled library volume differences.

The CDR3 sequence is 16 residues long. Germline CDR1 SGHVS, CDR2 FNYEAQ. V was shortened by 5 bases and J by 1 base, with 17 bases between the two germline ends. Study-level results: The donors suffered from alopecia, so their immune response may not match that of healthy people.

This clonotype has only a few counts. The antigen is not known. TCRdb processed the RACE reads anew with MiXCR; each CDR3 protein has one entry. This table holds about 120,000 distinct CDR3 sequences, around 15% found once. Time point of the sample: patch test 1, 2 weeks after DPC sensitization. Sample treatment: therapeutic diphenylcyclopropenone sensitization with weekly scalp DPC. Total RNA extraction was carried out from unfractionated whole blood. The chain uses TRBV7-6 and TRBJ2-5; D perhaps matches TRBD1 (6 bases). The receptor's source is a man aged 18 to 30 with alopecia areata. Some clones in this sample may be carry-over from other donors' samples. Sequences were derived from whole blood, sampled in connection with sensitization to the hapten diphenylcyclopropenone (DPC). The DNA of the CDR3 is TGTGCCAGCAGCCCCACCGGGGCAGGGGCCCAAGAGACCCAGTACTTC. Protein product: CASSPTGAGAQETQYF. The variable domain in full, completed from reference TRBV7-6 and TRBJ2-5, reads GAGVSQSPRYKVTKRGQDVALRCDPISGHVSLYWYRQALGQGPEFLTYFNYEAQQDKSGLPNDRFSAERPEGSISTLTIQRTEQRDSAMYRCASSPTGAGAQETQYFGPGTRLLVL.